This T cell receptor (beta chain) was obtained from a study of blood T cell repertoires in COVID-19. Method: immunoSEQ multiplex PCR; TCRdb's copy keeps in-frame clones and lacks some. Of about 230,000 clones listed, 80% to 90% were seen once; the top ten hold 4.5% to 6.5%. The germline gives CDR1 MGHRA, CDR2 YSYEKL. The CDR3 is 15 residues long. Trimming left V 0 bases short and J 3 bases short, with 11 bases between. This receptor was obtained from a man at least 80 years old with acute or convalescent COVID-19. The chain has TRBV4-1 and TRBJ1-1; possibly TRBD1 for D (6 bases). Material for sequencing was peripheral blood. The CDR3: CASSQDWGLDTEAFF. CDR3 coding DNA: TGCGCCAGCAGCCAAGATTGGGGGCTGGACACTGAAGCTTTCTTT.